These T cell receptor beta chains were read from a single sample in a study of blood T cell repertoires in COVID-19. Assay: immunoSEQ multiplex PCR; the TCRdb copy retains only in-frame clones and omits some. The profile shows tens of thousands of clones, about 80% of them singletons. The sequenced material came from peripheral blood. The receptors here all came from a human donor in a cohort sampled during active COVID-19. Both conserved end residues are part of each CDR3. D genes are given only for firm matches. Expanded clones get a size class; other rows say once, few or many, or leave the size out.

D: -; size: -; V: TRBV28; J: TRBJ2-7; DNA: TGTGCCAGCAGTTCGAGTGAGGACGAGCAGTACTTC; CDR3: CASSSSEDEQYF
D: -; size: -; V: TRBV19; J: TRBJ1-2; DNA: TGTGCCAGTAGTATGGGGGGTAGCTATGGCTACACCTTC; CDR3: CASSMGGSYGYTF
D: -; size: few; V: TRBV3-1/TRBV3-2; J: TRBJ2-5; DNA: TGTGCCAGCAGCCCGCGGACACGACGCGAGACCCAGTACTTC; CDR3: CASSPRTRRETQYF
D: -; size: once; V: TRBV6-1; J: TRBJ1-2; DNA: TGTGCCAGCAGTGATCAGGGATATGGCTACACCTTC; CDR3: CASSDQGYGYTF
D: -; size: -; V: TRBV20-1; J: TRBJ1-1; DNA: TGCAGTGTCGGGGGGAACACTGAAGCTTTCTTT; CDR3: CSVGGNTEAFF
D: TRBD1; size: -; V: TRBV24-1; J: TRBJ2-7; DNA: TGTGCCACCAGTGACAGGGGGACGGGCTACGAGCAGTACTTC; CDR3: CATSDRGTGYEQYF
D: -; size: -; V: TRBV6-2/TRBV6-3; J: TRBJ2-1; DNA: TGTGCCAGCAGCCAATTACCCCCACAACAGGGACGGCAGTTCTTC; CDR3: CASSQLPPQQGRQFF
D: TRBD2; size: -; V: TRBV3-1/TRBV3-2; J: TRBJ2-1; DNA: TGTGCCAGCAGCCAAGATCGGTCAGTAGCGGGGGTGTTTGCCAATGAGCAGTTCTTC; CDR3: CASSQDRSVAGVFANEQFF
D: TRBD2; size: -; V: TRBV3-1/TRBV3-2; J: TRBJ2-5; DNA: TGTGCCAGCAGCCAAGCCCCGACTAGCGGGCAAGAGACCCAGTACTTC; CDR3: CASSQAPTSGQETQYF
D: -; size: few; V: TRBV24-1; J: TRBJ1-6; DNA: TGTGCCACCAGTGCACGGACAGCTAATTCACCCCTCCACTTT; CDR3: CATSARTANSPLHF
D: -; size: -; V: TRBV7-9; J: TRBJ2-2; DNA: TGTGCCAGCAGCTTGGCAAGGGGCCGGACCGGGGAGCTGTTTTTT; CDR3: CASSLARGRTGELFF
D: -; size: -; V: TRBV11-1; J: TRBJ1-1; DNA: TGTGCCAGCAGCCTTTACAGGGAAACTGAAGCTTTCTTT; CDR3: CASSLYRETEAFF
D: -; size: -; V: TRBV2; J: TRBJ2-5; DNA: TGTGCCAGCAGTGTACGGCGGGAGACCCAGTACTTC; CDR3: CASSVRRETQYF
D: TRBD1; size: -; V: TRBV27; J: TRBJ1-2; DNA: TGTGCCAGCAGTTTATCGACAGGGGACTATGGCTACACCTTC; CDR3: CASSLSTGDYGYTF
D: -; size: -; V: TRBV4-2; J: TRBJ2-7; DNA: TGTGCCAGCAGCCCCGGGGGTGGCTCCTACGAGCAGTACTTC; CDR3: CASSPGGGSYEQYF
D: TRBD2; size: -; V: TRBV15; J: TRBJ2-1; DNA: TGTGCCACCATCAATCCCGGGACTACCGAGCAGTTCTTC; CDR3: CATINPGTTEQFF
D: -; size: few; V: TRBV3-1/TRBV3-2; J: TRBJ1-6; DNA: TGTGCCAGCAGCCTTCAAGGAGGGACCATCAATTCACCCCTCCACTTT; CDR3: CASSLQGGTINSPLHF
D: -; size: -; V: TRBV24-1; J: TRBJ1-1; DNA: TGTGCCACCAGTGATTTGAGCATGGGGGGGACTGAAGCTTTCTTT; CDR3: CATSDLSMGGTEAFF
D: TRBD1; size: -; V: TRBV4-1; J: TRBJ1-5; DNA: TGCGCCAGCAGCCAAGTCGACAGGGGATATAGCAATCAGCCCCAGCATTTT; CDR3: CASSQVDRGYSNQPQHF
D: -; size: once; V: TRBV5-1; J: TRBJ2-7; DNA: TGCGCCACCCCTAGTAGGGGAGGCTACGAGCAGTACTTC; CDR3: CATPSRGGYEQYF
D: -; size: -; V: TRBV29-1; J: TRBJ2-7; DNA: TGCAGCGTCACCGTTAAGGACAGTACCTACGAGCAGTACTTC; CDR3: CSVTVKDSTYEQYF
D: TRBD1; size: -; V: TRBV2; J: TRBJ1-1; DNA: TGTGCCAGTTTTGGACAGGGGCTGGCTGGGAACACTGAAGCTTTCTTT; CDR3: CASFGQGLAGNTEAFF
D: -; size: -; V: TRBV19; J: TRBJ1-1; DNA: TGTGCCAGTAGTATACGCTTGCCGGCTGAAGCTTTCTTT; CDR3: CASSIRLPAEAFF
D: TRBD1; size: -; V: TRBV5-1; J: TRBJ2-3; DNA: TGCGCCAGCAGCGGGGACAGGGGATTGGATACGCAGTATTTT; CDR3: CASSGDRGLDTQYF
D: -; size: -; V: TRBV2; J: TRBJ2-1; DNA: TGTGCCAGCCGCGGGCCATCCTACAATGAGCAGTTCTTC; CDR3: CASRGPSYNEQFF
D: TRBD2; size: -; V: TRBV5-5; J: TRBJ2-5; DNA: TGTGCCAGCAGCTCCTTCGGGGGGGGCACAGTACAAGAGACCCAGTACTTC; CDR3: CASSSFGGGTVQETQYF
D: TRBD2; size: once; V: TRBV2; J: TRBJ2-5; DNA: TGTGCCAGCAGGGCTAGCGGGGGGGCCATGGAGACCCAGTACTTC; CDR3: CASRASGGAMETQYF